This T cell receptor beta chain was obtained from a study of CD8+ T cells in alopecia areata. Study-level information: The study gave treated patients oral tofacitinib at 5 to 10 mg twice daily. Tofacitinib ran 6 to 18 months, followed by 6 months off drug.

Germline values: CDR1 MRHNA, CDR2 SNTAGT. V gave up 0 bases and J gave up 8 bases; unmatched junction bases: 7. CDR3 length equals 16 residues. Sequencing used cDNA as its template, made by extracting RNA and reverse transcribing it. The data were produced by immunoSEQ multiplex PCR, yet TCRdb's version contains in-frame clones alone and is incomplete. The profile shows about 130,000 clones, about 50% of them singletons. Whole-study results and caveats: Lesional tissue from the scalp (especially in alopecia totalis/universalis) showed higher clonality than normal scalp. Besides other cells, scalp samples also yield sequences of resident alphabeta T cells from normal skin.

This clone was recorded a few times. Its target is unknown. The rearrangement links TRBV6-4 to TRBJ2-1; 10 bases fit TRBD2. The sequencing here drew on CD8+ T cells sorted from blood, taken at week 0. The clonotype comes from a human donor with alopecia areata. CDR3 in amino acids: CASSDSASGGAHEQFF. CDR3 coding DNA: TGTGCCAGCAGTGACTCGGCCAGCGGGGGGGCGCATGAGCAGTTCTTC.